One sample yielded the 2 T cell receptor beta chains listed below, sequenced in a study of metastatic and nonmetastatic thyroid tumors. With MiXCR, TCRdb called clones anew from the PCR reads. The profile covers about 53,000 clones, with 20% appearing a single time and roughly 4% taken by the ten largest. None of the patients had undergone any treatment ahead of thyroid surgery. The sample was blood. The source is a female donor with papillary thyroid cancer or a benign thyroid nodule (not recorded which). Some clones in this sample may be carry-over from other donors' samples.

The CDR3 DNA follows: TGTGCCAGCAGCAACGGGGCTACTTCCTGTTACGAGCAGTACTTC. Protein: CASSNGATSCYEQYF. This rearrangement joins TRBV11-2 to TRBJ2-7; D assignment may be TRBD1 or TRBD2 (5 bases each). Germline CDR1 reads SGHAT; CDR2 reads FQNNGV. V lost 5 bases, J lost 4 bases, and 18 bases lay in between. This CDR3 has 15 amino acids. The full variable domain, in which reference TRBV11-2 and TRBJ2-7 provide the parts outside the CDR3, is EAGVAQSPRYKIIEKRQSVAFWCNPISGHATLYWYQQILGQGPKLLIQFQNNGVVDDSQLPKDRFSAERLKGVDSTLKIQPAKLEDSAVYLCASSNGATSCYEQYFGPGTRLTVT.

V is TRBV20-1 and J is TRBJ2-5; D may be TRBD1 (6 bases). V was clipped by 5 bases and J by 5 bases, with 27 bases between them. The CDR3 spans 17 residues. Germline V gene lookup returns CDR1 DFQATT and CDR2 SNEGSKA (reference sequence). The CDR3 nucleotides are TGCAGTGCTGAAGGGGGAAAGCTGAGGAGGTCCAGGGAGACCCAGTACTTC. Translation gives CSAEGGKLRRSRETQYF.